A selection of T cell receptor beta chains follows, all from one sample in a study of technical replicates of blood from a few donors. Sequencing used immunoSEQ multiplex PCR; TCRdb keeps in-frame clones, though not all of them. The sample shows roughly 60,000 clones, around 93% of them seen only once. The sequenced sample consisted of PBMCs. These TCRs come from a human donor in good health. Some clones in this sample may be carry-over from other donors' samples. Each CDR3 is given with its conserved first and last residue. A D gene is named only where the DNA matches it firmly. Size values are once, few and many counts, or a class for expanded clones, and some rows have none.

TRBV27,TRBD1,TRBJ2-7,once,TGTGCCAGCAGAAAGACAGGGTGGCACGAGCAGTACTTC,CASRKTGWHEQYF
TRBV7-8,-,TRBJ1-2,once,TGTGCCAGCAGCTTAGGGATTCAGGGGTTCTCTGACTATGGCTACACCTTC,CASSLGIQGFSDYGYTF
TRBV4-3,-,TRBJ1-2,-,TGCGCCAGCAGCCAAGATAAGGGCGGGTTGCATGGCTACACCTTC,CASSQDKGGLHGYTF
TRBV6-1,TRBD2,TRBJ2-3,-,TGTGCCAGCAGTGGACTAGCGGGAGGGCCAGATACGCAGTATTTT,CASSGLAGGPDTQYF
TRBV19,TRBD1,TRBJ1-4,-,TGTGCCAGTAGTCCCCGGACAGGGTCTCCTTTTTACGAAAAACTGTTTTTT,CASSPRTGSPFYEKLFF
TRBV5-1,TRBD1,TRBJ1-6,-,TGCGCCAGCAGCTTAGGGACAGCCGATAATTCACCCCTCCACTTT,CASSLGTADNSPLHF
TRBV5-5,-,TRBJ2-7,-,TGTGCCAGCAGCAATAGCGATAACCTACGAGAGCAGTACTTC,CASSNSDNLREQYF
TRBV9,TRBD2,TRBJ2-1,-,TGTGCCAGCAGCGTAGGAGCGGGGTCCCCCCAGGGAGAGCAGTTCTTC,CASSVGAGSPQGEQFF
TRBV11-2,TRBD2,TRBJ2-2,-,TGTGCCAGCAGCGTCGGGAGGGGTACCGGGGAGCTGTTTTTT,CASSVGRGTGELFF
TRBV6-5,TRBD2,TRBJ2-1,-,TGTGCCAGCAGTTACGGGCTAGCGGGATATAATGAGCAGTTCTTC,CASSYGLAGYNEQFF
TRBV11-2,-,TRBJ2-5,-,TGTGCCAGCAGCTCCCGCCCGGGACTGGATAAAGAGACCCAGTACTTC,CASSSRPGLDKETQYF
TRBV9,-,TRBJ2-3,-,TGTGCCAGCAGCGTGCAGGGATCCACAGATACGCAGTATTTT,CASSVQGSTDTQYF
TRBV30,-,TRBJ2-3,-,TGTGCCTGGGGACTGGCGGGCAGTAGCACAGATACGCAGTATTTT,CAWGLAGSSTDTQYF
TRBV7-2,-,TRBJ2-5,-,TGTGCCAGCAGCTTAAAAAGCCGTAAAGAGACCCAGTACTTC,CASSLKSRKETQYF
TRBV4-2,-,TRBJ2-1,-,TGTGCCAGCAGCCAGGGACAATACAATGAGCAGTTCTTC,CASSQGQYNEQFF
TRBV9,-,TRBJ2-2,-,TGTGCCAGCAGCGAAGGGACTCGCGCCGGGGAGCTGTTTTTT,CASSEGTRAGELFF
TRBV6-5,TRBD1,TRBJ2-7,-,TGTGCCAGCAGTTCGAAGGGACAGGGGTTCGAAGAATTC,CASSSKGQGFEEF
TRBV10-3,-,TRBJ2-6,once,TGTGCCATCAGTCAGGGCCTCGAGGCCAACGTCCTGACTTTC,CAISQGLEANVLTF
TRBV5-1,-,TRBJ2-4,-,TGCGCCAGCAGCTTGGGACCGGGACAACGAGCCAAAAACATTCAGTACTTC,CASSLGPGQRAKNIQYF
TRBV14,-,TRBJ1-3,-,TGTGCCAGCAGCCAAGAGAGAGGGACACTAGGAAACACCATATATTTT,CASSQERGTLGNTIYF
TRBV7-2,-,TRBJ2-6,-,TGTGCCACCTCCCCTAATAGTCGGGTCTCTGGGGCCAACGTCCTGACTTTC,CATSPNSRVSGANVLTF
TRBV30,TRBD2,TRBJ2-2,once,TGTGCCTGGAGAAAGAGGACTAGCGGGATCAAAAGAGCCGGGGAGCTGTTTTTT,CAWRKRTSGIKRAGELFF
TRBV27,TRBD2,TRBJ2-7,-,TGTGCCAGCAGTTCCCGGGGGGGGGAGTACGAGCAGTACTTC,CASSSRGGEYEQYF
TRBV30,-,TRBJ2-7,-,TGTGCCTGGGCCGGGACTCTACGCTACGGGCAGTACTTC,CAWAGTLRYGQYF
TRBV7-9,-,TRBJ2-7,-,TGTCCCACCTACGAGCAGTACTTC,CPTYEQYF
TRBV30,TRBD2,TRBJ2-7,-,TGTGCCTGGCAGCGGGATATATACGAGCAGTACTTC,CAWQRDIYEQYF
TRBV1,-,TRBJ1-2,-,TGCACCAGCAGTCGTACACCAAAAGCTAACTATGGCTACACCTTC,CTSSRTPKANYGYTF
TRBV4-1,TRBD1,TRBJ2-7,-,TGCGCCAGCAGCATTCGACAGGGCTCCTACGAGCAGTACTTC,CASSIRQGSYEQYF
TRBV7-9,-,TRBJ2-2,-,TGTGCCAGCACCTCAGGACTAAACACCGGGGAGCTGTTTTTT,CASTSGLNTGELFF
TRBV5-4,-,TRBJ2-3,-,TGTGCCAGCAGCAGGGGGTCCTATTCAGATACGCAGTATTTT,CASSRGSYSDTQYF
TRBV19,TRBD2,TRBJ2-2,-,TGTGCCAGTAGAGTCGGCGGGAGGAACACCGGGGAGCTGTTTTTT,CASRVGGRNTGELFF
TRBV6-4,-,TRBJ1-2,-,TGTGCCAGCAGTGAGATTCCAGGTTCTGGCTACACCTTC,CASSEIPGSGYTF
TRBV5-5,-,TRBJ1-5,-,TGTGCCAGCAGCTTTACAACCAATCAGCCCCAGCATTTT,CASSFTTNQPQHF
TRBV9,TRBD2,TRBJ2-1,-,TGTGCCAGCAGCCGCGCCGGGACTAGCGGCTACAATGAGCAGTTCTTC,CASSRAGTSGYNEQFF
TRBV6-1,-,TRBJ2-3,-,TGTGCCAGCAGTGAAGGGCTAGTAACGGTCACAGATACGCAGTATTTT,CASSEGLVTVTDTQYF
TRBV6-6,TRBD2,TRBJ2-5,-,TGTGCCAGCAACGTAGCGCGGGGGGGAGAGACCCAGTACTTC,CASNVARGGETQYF
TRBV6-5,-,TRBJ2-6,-,TGTGCCAGCAGTACAGGGACTGGGGCCAACGTCCTGACTTTC,CASSTGTGANVLTF
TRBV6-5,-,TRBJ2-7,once,TGTGCCAGCAGTTACTCCGGACTAACCGCCTACGAGCAGTACTTC,CASSYSGLTAYEQYF
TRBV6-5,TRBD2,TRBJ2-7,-,TGTGCCAGCAGAGGGACTAGCGGGAGTTACGAGCAGTACTTC,CASRGTSGSYEQYF
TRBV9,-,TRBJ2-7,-,TGTGCCAGCAGCGTAGTGAACGGGGGCGAGCAGTACTTC,CASSVVNGGEQYF
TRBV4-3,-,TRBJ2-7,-,TGCGCCAGCCCTCGGATAGCGGAGAGCTCCTACGAGCAGTACTTC,CASPRIAESSYEQYF
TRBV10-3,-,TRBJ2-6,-,TGTGCCATCAGTGCGGGGTCTTCTGGGGCCAACGTCCTGACTTTC,CAISAGSSGANVLTF
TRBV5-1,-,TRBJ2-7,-,TGCGCCAGCAGCTTCAGCGGCGAGCAGTACTTC,CASSFSGEQYF
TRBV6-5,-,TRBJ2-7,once,TGTGCCAGCAGTTACTCGCCCCGGAGCTCCTACGAGCAGTACTTC,CASSYSPRSSYEQYF
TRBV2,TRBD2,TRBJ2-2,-,TGTGCCAGCAGCCTTACTAGCGGGGATAACGGGGAGCTGTTTTTT,CASSLTSGDNGELFF
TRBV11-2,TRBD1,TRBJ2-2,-,TGTGCCAGCACCCAAGACAGGGGGCAGGGCGGGGAGCTGTTTTTT,CASTQDRGQGGELFF
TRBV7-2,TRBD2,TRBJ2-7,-,TGTGCCAGCAGCCCCCTCGCGGGAGGCTCCTACGAGCAGTACTTC,CASSPLAGGSYEQYF
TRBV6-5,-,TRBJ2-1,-,TGTGCCAGCAGATTACACCCCTCACGCAATGAGCAGTTCTTC,CASRLHPSRNEQFF
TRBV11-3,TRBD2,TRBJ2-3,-,TGTGCCAGCAGCTCCCCGGGGGGGAGTGCGGATACGCAGTATTTT,CASSSPGGSADTQYF
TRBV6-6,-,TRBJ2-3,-,TGTGCCAGCACCCGACGTGCGGACACAGATACGCAGTATTTT,CASTRRADTDTQYF
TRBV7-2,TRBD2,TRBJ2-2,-,TGTGCCAGCAGCTTAGGAGGGACTAGCGTTTACACCGGGGAGCTGTTTTTT,CASSLGGTSVYTGELFF
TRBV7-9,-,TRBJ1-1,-,TGTGCCAGCAGTCCCCCAGGGGCCACTGAAGCTTTCTTT,CASSPPGATEAFF
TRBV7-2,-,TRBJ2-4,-,TGTGCCAGCAGCTTTAGGGGGAGAGCGGGAACGATTCAGTACTTC,CASSFRGRAGTIQYF
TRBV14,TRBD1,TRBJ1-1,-,TGTGCCAGCAGCCAAGGAGGGGCAGGGGGGACGAACACTGAAGCTTTCTTT,CASSQGGAGGTNTEAFF